The 10 T cell receptor beta chains below come from one sample, sequenced in a study of Graves' ophthalmopathy and Graves' hyperthyroidism. RNA transcripts yielded amplified TCR beta CDR3 regions. Scientists carried out first-round RT-PCR using HTBI primers and then a second-round multiplex PCR. TCRdb independently ran MiXCR on the multiplex PCR reads; one entry per CDR3 protein. The sample records around 1,200,000 distinct CDR3 sequences, about two fifths being singletons. Specimen: peripheral blood or thyroid tissue (not recorded which). The receptors originated from an adult man with Graves' hyperthyroidism.

The genes are TRBV11-2 and TRBJ1-1; D ambiguous. V was clipped by 11 bases and J by 8 bases, with 15 bases between them. CDR3 length equals 11 residues. Germline CDR1 reads SGHAT; CDR2 reads FQNNGV. CDR3 amino acids: CACQRDGEAFF. CDR3 nucleotides: TGTGCCTGCCAAAGGGATGGCGAAGCTTTCTTT.

The CDR3 here is CSARRQGGEKLFF. CDR3 bases: TGCAGTGCTAGAAGACAGGGGGGTGAAAAACTGTTTTTT. The chain joins TRBV20-1 to TRBJ1-4; 9 bases fit TRBD1. The CDR3 has 13 amino acids. The germline gives CDR1 DFQATT, CDR2 SNEGSKA (reference sequence). Trimming removed 2 bases from V and 7 bases from J; junction bases left unmatched: 2.

The chain joins TRBV25-1 to TRBJ2-2; TRBD1 aligns across 7 bases. Germline CDR1 is MGHDK and CDR2 is SYGVNS. Trimming cost V 6 bases and J 9 bases; bases outside gene matches: 16. CDR3 length equals 16 residues. Here the CDR3 DNA reads TGTGCCAGCAGCATACAGACAGGGATGATTCTACGGGAGCTGTTTTTT. Translation gives CASSIQTGMILRELFF. The whole variable domain, filled in from reference TRBV25-1 and TRBJ2-2, reads EADIYQTPRYLVIGTGKKITLECSQTMGHDKMYWYQQDPGMELHLIHYSYGVNSTEKGDLSSESTVSRIRTEHFPLTLESARPSHTSQYLCASSIQTGMILRELFFGEGSRLTVL.

This clonotype was detected ten times or more. CDR3 sequence reads: CSARDSGSYGYTF. CDR3 DNA: TGCAGTGCTAGAGACTCAGGGAGCTATGGCTACACCTTC. V gene TRBV20-1 combines with J gene TRBJ1-2; D possibly corresponds to TRBD1 (5 bases). The CDR3 covers 13 residues. Germline V lookup: CDR1 DFQATT, CDR2 SNEGSKA (reference sequence). With 0 bases removed from V and 4 bases from J, the gap between germline ends came to 9 bases.

The chain recombines TRBV7-2 with TRBJ2-3; D unclear. CDR3 length equals 15 residues. Trimming cost V 0 bases and J 4 bases, with 11 bases left between them. Germline values: CDR1 SGHTA, CDR2 FQGNSA. Here the CDR3 DNA reads TGTGCCAGCAGCTTAGCTGGCTCGTGGGCAGATACGCAGTATTTT. It encodes CASSLAGSWADTQYF.

This clonotype appeared many times. The J gene is TRBJ2-7, the V gene TRBV5-4; D is perhaps TRBD1 (5 bases). The CDR3 covers 16 residues. Trimming shortened V by 4 bases and J by 0 bases, and 17 bases separated the two germline ends. The germline V gene has CDR1 SGHNT and CDR2 YYREEE (reference sequence). Here the CDR3 reads CASSKTPTDISYEQYF. CDR3 DNA: TGTGCCAGCAGCAAAACCCCGACAGACATCTCCTACGAGCAGTACTTC.

This chain links TRBV20-1 with TRBJ2-7, with TRBD2 as a possible D gene (5 bases). There are 17 residues in the CDR3. Trimming stripped 0 bases from V and 0 bases from J, with 18 bases between. Germline CDR1 DFQATT, CDR2 SNEGSKA (reference sequence). In DNA form, the CDR3 reads TGCAGTGCTAGAGATTATGACTCTAGCCGTAGCTCCTACGAGCAGTACTTC. It translates to CSARDYDSSRSSYEQYF.

This chain uses TRBV11-2 with TRBJ2-2; 12 positions match TRBD2. The V gene's germline CDR1 is SGHAT and CDR2 FQNNGV. The CDR3 runs to 17 residues. The junction had 3 bases not matched to a gene; V was cut back by 0 bases and J by 4 bases. The CDR3 protein is CASSLELAGGFTGELFF. In DNA, the CDR3 is TGTGCCAGCAGCTTAGAGCTAGCGGGGGGGTTCACCGGGGAGCTGTTTTTT.

This clonotype was seen more than once but under ten times. The rearrangement links TRBV29-1 to TRBJ1-3; D is possibly TRBD1 (6 bases). Germline values: CDR1 SQVTM, CDR2 ANQGSEA. V was cut by 5 bases and J by 3 bases, with 14 bases left in between. The CDR3 covers 14 residues. CDR3 protein: CSVRAGVIGNTIYF. The CDR3 DNA sequence: TGCAGCGTTCGGGCAGGGGTCATTGGAAACACCATATATTTT.

This clonotype is a singleton in its sample. This sequence joins TRBV20-1 and TRBJ1-2, with D unresolved. The CDR3 loop spans 11 amino acids. The V gene's germline CDR1 is DFQATT and CDR2 SNEGSKA (reference sequence). Trimming removed 5 bases from V and 3 bases from J, with 7 bases in between. The CDR3 nucleotides are TGCAGTGCTCCCCGGGACTATGGCTACACCTTC. It specifies CSAPRDYGYTF.